The T cell receptor (beta chain) under discussion was sequenced for a study of cytomegalovirus exposure and HLA in healthy donors. Study outcomes and limitations: Under in vitro conditions, a few CMV-associated chains were confirmed as specific for CMV antigens. Follow-up analysis later connected one missense variant in DCLRE1C with trimming of TCR beta V- and J-genes. Researchers catalogued about 150 TCR beta chains as cytomegalovirus-associated.

Both 60 Vbeta primers and 13 Jbeta primers went into the PCR. Assay: immunoSEQ multiplex PCR; the TCRdb copy retains only in-frame clones and omits some. Seen here are around 180,000 clones, almost 85% observed once, and the top ten hold around 0.26%. V shed 5 bases and J shed 6 bases, with 17 bases lying between them. CDR3 length: 14 amino acids. Per the germline V gene, CDR1 is MNHNY and CDR2 is SVGAGI (reference sequence). Of note for this clone: What it binds is not known.

The chain recombines TRBV6-6 with TRBJ2-7; D might be TRBD2 (5 bases). The sequenced sample consisted of PBMCs. This clonotype was obtained from a boy aged 10-17 years in good health and CMV-seronegative. The CDR3 is CASSATLSGGEQYF. The CDR3 DNA follows: TGTGCCAGCAGTGCCACCCTGAGCGGAGGCGAGCAGTACTTC.